The source of this T cell receptor (beta chain) is a study of cytomegalovirus exposure and HLA in healthy donors. It was with 60 Vbeta and 13 Jbeta primers that the PCR ran. Libraries were prepared by immunoSEQ multiplex PCR; TCRdb keeps only in-frame clonotypes and omits some of them. The table lists about 110,000 clones, about four fifths of them singletons, with approximately 2.4% in the top ten. Regarding the study as a whole: For TCR beta chains, V- and J-gene trimming was later linked to a missense DCLRE1C variant.

As for this clone: The antigen is unknown.

The sequenced sample was PBMCs. The receptor's source is a man younger than 40 in good health and CMV-seropositive.

Written as DNA, the CDR3 is TGTGCCAGCAGCCAACGAAGGACGGCAGGCCGGTTACCAGGGGCGACTGAAGCTTTCTTT. Its protein product is CASSQRRTAGRLPGATEAFF. The chain is built from TRBV4-2 and TRBJ1-1; perhaps TRBD1 as D (6 bases). CDR1 LGHNA and CDR2 YNFKEQ come from the germline V gene. The CDR3 length is 20 residues. The germline V and J ends were trimmed by 2 bases and 5 bases, with 30 bases remaining between them.